The 24 T cell receptor beta chains reported below all come from one sample, sequenced in a study of blood T cell repertoires in COVID-19. Assay used: immunoSEQ multiplex PCR; TCRdb lists only in-frame clones, some missing. The sample yields under 400,000 clones, 85% to 90% seen once. Sequenced: peripheral blood. These receptors came from a woman in her thirties with COVID-19, enrolled during active disease.

The chain couples TRBV4-1 to TRBJ1-3; no definite D call. The CDR3 sequence is 17 residues long. Trimming cost V 1 base and J 6 bases, with 19 bases left between them. Germline CDR1 MGHRA, CDR2 YSYEKL. The CDR3 protein is CASSQVRLINRPNTIYF. The CDR3 coding sequence is TGCGCCAGCAGCCAAGTTCGGCTAATAAACAGACCAAACACCATATATTTT.

The chain is built from TRBV5-4 and TRBJ1-1; 7 nucleotides line up with TRBD1. Germline V gene sequence: CDR1 SGHNT, CDR2 YYREEE (reference sequence). V lost 1 base and J lost 2; bases outside the gene matches: 5. CDR3 length: 15 amino acids. The CDR3 coding sequence is TGTGCCAGCAGCTTGCCCGGGACAGCTAACACTGAAGCTTTCTTT. Amino acids: CASSLPGTANTEAFF.

The chain carries TRBV5-4 and TRBJ1-1, with a weak D call TRBD1 (6 bases). The CDR3 totals 15 residues. Deletions cut 1 base from V and 0 bases from J, with 10 bases between. CDR1 and CDR2 from the germline V gene are SGHNT and YYREEE (reference sequence). In DNA, the CDR3 is TGTGCCAGCAGCTTGAAGCAGGGGCTGAACACTGAAGCTTTCTTT. Amino acids: CASSLKQGLNTEAFF. Using reference TRBV5-4 and TRBJ1-1 for the parts outside the CDR3, the full variable domain is ETGVTQSPTHLIKTRGQQVTLRCSSQSGHNTVSWYQQALGQGPQFIFQYYREEENGRGNFPPRFSGLQFPNYSSELNVNALELDDSALYLCASSLKQGLNTEAFFGQGTRLTVV.

The rearrangement links TRBV4-1 to TRBJ2-6; TRBD1 matches 7 bases. Germline assignment: CDR1 MGHRA and CDR2 YSYEKL. The V segment lost 3 bases and the J segment 13 bases; nucleotides outside the gene matches: 9. CDR3 length: 14 residues. CDR3 bases: TGCGCCAGCAGCCACCAACAGGGGAGTAGGGTCCTGACTTTC. Amino acids: CASSHQQGSRVLTF.

The chain uses TRBV19 and TRBJ2-5, with a tentative D call TRBD2 (5 bases). The CDR3 is 13 amino acids. V shed 8 bases and J shed 4 bases, with 14 bases lying between them. Germline loops: CDR1 LNHDA, CDR2 SQIVND (reference sequence). The DNA for the CDR3 is TGTGCCAGTGCTAGAGGGAACCGAGAGACCCAGTACTTC. This codes for CASARGNRETQYF.

CDR3 in amino acids: CASSLSQGGRGYTF. DNA for the CDR3: TGTGCCAGCAGCTTATCTCAGGGAGGACGAGGCTACACCTTC. This chain joins TRBV7-3 and TRBJ1-2; TRBD1 is a possible D gene (5 bases). The CDR3 runs 14 residues. CDR1 is SGHTA and CDR2 is FQGTGA in the germline V gene. Trimming pared 2 bases from V and 8 bases from J, leaving 15 bases between.

The sample holds a few counts of this clone. The CDR3 DNA reads TGTGCCAGCAGCCGCCTCGGAGGCAATCAGCCCCAGCATTTT. This encodes CASSRLGGNQPQHF. This chain links TRBV7-2 with TRBJ1-5; D is unresolved. CDR3 length: 14 amino acids. Germline V gene lookup returns CDR1 SGHTA and CDR2 FQGNSA. Trimming removed 5 bases at V and 2 bases at J, with 10 bases between.

This clone was seen a single time. The chain couples TRBV7-6 to TRBJ2-5; D is possibly TRBD1 (6 bases). This CDR3 comprises 15 residues. CDR1 is SGHVS, CDR2 FNYEAQ, per germline. V was shortened by 2 bases and J by 2 bases, with 12 bases between the two germline ends. CDR3 DNA sequence: TGTGCCAGCAGCTTACGAGGCGGACAGCAAGAGACCCAGTACTTC. The encoded protein is CASSLRGGQQETQYF.

The chain couples TRBV18 to TRBJ2-7; possibly TRBD2 for D (6 bases). Per germline, CDR1 KGHSH and CDR2 LQKENI. V was pared by 4 bases and J by 2 bases, with 12 bases between. The CDR3 is made up of 14 amino acids. The DNA for the CDR3 is TGTGCCAGCTCACAGGCAGCGGGCCCCTACGAGCAGTACTTC. This encodes CASSQAAGPYEQYF.

This clone has just a few counts. This chain connects TRBV3-1 (or the pseudogene TRBV3-2) to TRBJ1-2, with TRBD1 as a possible D gene (5 bases). Germline lookup yields CDR1 LGHDT and CDR2 YNNKEL (reference sequence). V gave up 3 bases and J gave up 4 bases, with 15 bases separating them. This CDR3 is 15 amino acids long. The CDR3 sequence is CASSHLGGDAYGYTF. For the CDR3, the DNA is TGTGCCAGCAGCCACCTCGGCGGGGACGCCTATGGCTACACCTTC.

V gene TRBV10-2 combines with J gene TRBJ2-7; D might be TRBD2 (6 bases). The V gene's germline CDR1 is WSHSY and CDR2 SAAADI. Trimming removed 2 bases at V and 2 bases at J, with 13 bases between. This CDR3 comprises 15 residues. The CDR3: CASSEGGWGTYEQYF. The CDR3 DNA is TGCGCCAGCAGTGAGGGGGGGTGGGGGACCTACGAGCAGTACTTC.

V usage is TRBV6-2 or TRBV6-3 and J usage is TRBJ2-7; D may be TRBD1 (5 bases). The CDR3 spans 14 residues. Germline V lookup: CDR1 MNHEY, CDR2 SVGEGT. V was cut by 2 bases and J by 3 bases, with 11 bases left in between. CDR3 sequence reads: CASSYQDTIYEQYF. CDR3 nucleotide sequence: TGTGCCAGCAGTTACCAGGACACTATCTACGAGCAGTACTTC.

In nucleotides, the CDR3 is TGTGCCAGCAGCTTAGTATGGGGCGGAAATCAGCCCCAGCATTTT. It specifies CASSLVWGGNQPQHF. The chain joins TRBV7-2 to TRBJ1-5; D possibly corresponds to TRBD1 (5 bases). V was shortened by 1 base and J by 4 bases, with 11 bases between the two germline ends. The CDR3 extends over 15 amino acids. The germline gives CDR1 SGHTA, CDR2 FQGNSA. Full variable domain (remainder filled in from reference TRBV7-2 and TRBJ1-5): GAGVSQSPSNKVTEKGKDVELRCDPISGHTALYWYRQSLGQGLEFLIYFQGNSAPDKSGLPSDRFSAERTGGSVSTLTIQRTQQEDSAVYLCASSLVWGGNQPQHFGDGTRLSIL.

This clone occurred once. The rearrangement links TRBV4-1 to TRBJ1-4; possibly TRBD1 for D (5 bases). CDR1 is MGHRA and CDR2 is YSYEKL in the germline V gene. Deletions cut 1 base from V and 6 bases from J, with 9 bases between. The CDR3 extends over 14 amino acids. The CDR3 is CASSQVGGDEKLFF. The CDR3 bases are TGCGCCAGCAGCCAAGTCGGAGGGGATGAAAAACTGTTTTTT.

This chain joins TRBV5-1 and TRBJ1-5, with a weak D call TRBD1 (5 bases). Between the trimmed V and J ends, which lost 4 bases and 2 bases, there was a span of 16 bases. Germline V lookup: CDR1 SGHRS, CDR2 YFSETQ. The CDR3 has 16 amino acids. The CDR3 region has the DNA TGCGCCAGCAGCGTCGGGGGGATCGGGGGCAATCAGCCCCAGCATTTT. It translates to CASSVGGIGGNQPQHF.

This clone has only one observation. The gene calls are TRBV30 and TRBJ2-6, with 7 bases lining up with TRBD1. This CDR3 contains 17 residues. CDR1 is GTSNPN and CDR2 is SVGIG in the germline V gene (reference sequence). J gave up 0 bases and V 0 bases, and 5 bases lay outside the gene matches. Here the CDR3 reads CAWSVLTGLSGANVLTF. CDR3 sequence (DNA): TGTGCCTGGAGTGTATTGACAGGGCTCTCTGGGGCCAACGTCCTGACTTTC.

The genes are TRBV6-1 and TRBJ2-6; perhaps TRBD2 as D (5 bases). CDR3 length: 17 residues. The germline V gene has CDR1 MNHNS and CDR2 SASEGT. V was clipped by 4 bases and J by 2 bases, with 15 bases between them. CDR3 in DNA: TGTGCCAGCAGTGCCCTCGGCGGGCCGACTGGGGCCAACGTCCTGACTTTC. Protein product: CASSALGGPTGANVLTF.

The sample holds one count of this clone. The chain has TRBV6-6 and TRBJ1-1, with no clear D. The V end was cut by 0 bases, the J end by 1 base, with 9 bases between. CDR1 MNHNY and CDR2 SVGAGI come from the germline V gene (reference sequence). The length of the CDR3 is 15 residues. The CDR3 DNA reads as TGTGCCAGCAGTTACTCAGAGTATCCGAACACTGAAGCTTTCTTT. Protein product: CASSYSEYPNTEAFF.

The chain links TRBV27 to TRBJ1-2; D ambiguous. CDR3 length: 10 amino acids. The V and J ends lost 8 bases and 9 bases respectively, with 10 bases between them. The V gene's germline CDR1 is MNHEY and CDR2 SMNVEV (reference sequence). The CDR3 sequence is CASEFSSYTF. Written as DNA, the CDR3 is TGTGCCAGCGAGTTTAGTAGCTACACCTTC.

J is TRBJ1-3 and V is TRBV4-2; TRBD1 matches at 9 bases. The junction had 12 bases not matched to a gene; V was cut back by 3 bases and J by 0 bases. CDR3 length: 19 residues. Germline-derived CDR1 and CDR2 are LGHNA and YNFKEQ. Here the CDR3 reads CASSQRDRDTLHSGNTIYF. The CDR3 bases are TGTGCCAGCAGCCAGCGGGACAGGGACACCCTCCACTCTGGAAACACCATATATTTT.

This sequence joins TRBV9 and TRBJ1-1; TRBD1 matches 9 bases. The CDR3 sequence is 16 residues long. The germline CDR1 and CDR2 sequences are SGDLS and YYNGEE. The trim removed 2 bases at V and 3 bases at J, leaving 8 bases unmatched. For the CDR3, the DNA is TGTGCCAGCAGCGTCACAGGGACAGGGACGGACACTGAAGCTTTCTTT. Translation: CASSVTGTGTDTEAFF.

The chain is built from TRBV15 and TRBJ1-5; 7 bases agree with TRBD1. The CDR3 is 15 amino acids. After removal of 8 bases from V and 6 bases from J, the junction contained 13 bases not matched to a gene. Germline lookup yields CDR1 LNHNV and CDR2 YYDKDF (reference sequence). The CDR3 loop is CATQVDREVGQPQHF. For the CDR3, the DNA is TGTGCCACCCAGGTCGACAGGGAGGTTGGTCAGCCCCAGCATTTT.

This chain uses TRBV9 with TRBJ1-2; D ambiguous. Trimming took off 3 bases at V and 0 bases at J, with 9 bases between the two ends. CDR3 size: 14 residues. CDR1 is SGDLS and CDR2 is YYNGEE in the germline V gene. The CDR3 sequence: CASSARSSNYGYTF. The CDR3 region has the DNA TGTGCCAGCAGCGCCCGGAGCTCTAACTATGGCTACACCTTC.

The rearrangement links TRBV7-7 to TRBJ2-1, with D perhaps TRBD1 (6 bases). Germline values: CDR1 SSHAT, CDR2 FNYEAQ (reference sequence). The CDR3 spans 16 residues. V shed 5 bases and J shed 6 bases, with 20 bases lying between them. The CDR3 DNA follows: TGTGCCAGCAGCCCAACCATTACCCACAGGGTCAATGAGCAGTTCTTC. Translation gives CASSPTITHRVNEQFF.